Listed here are 16 T cell receptor beta chains from one sample, sequenced in a study of T cell repertoires in cytomegalovirus infection. Each CDR3 protein gets one entry after TCRdb re-called the reads with MiXCR. Among 740,000 or so distinct CDR3 sequences listed, about a third were seen once. The source material was PBMCs. The receptors come from a human donor in good health (CMV status not recorded). Some clones in this sample may be carry-over from other donors' samples.

This clonotype was observed a few times. V is TRBV15 and J is TRBJ2-5; tentatively, D is TRBD1 (5 bases). CDR3 length: 20 amino acids. V was trimmed by 2 bases and J by 5 bases, leaving 30 bases between them. Germline CDR1 reads LNHNV; CDR2 reads YYDKDF (reference sequence). The CDR3 region is CATSRPDGRTSIKGHETQYF. In DNA, the CDR3 is TGTGCCACCAGCAGACCGGACGGCAGAACGTCTATTAAAGGACACGAGACCCAGTACTTC.

V usage is TRBV5-1 and J usage is TRBJ1-2, with TRBD1 matching 7 bases. The germline gives CDR1 SGHRS, CDR2 YFSETQ. Germline trimming cut 4 bases from V and 5 bases from J; bases unmatched to any gene: 8. The CDR3 covers 14 residues. The CDR3 sequence is CASSRSGTAYGYTF. The CDR3 coding sequence is TGCGCCAGCAGCCGATCCGGGACAGCATATGGCTACACCTTC.

The rearrangement uses TRBV7-8 and TRBJ1-6; D may be TRBD1 (6 bases). Germline values: CDR1 SGHVS, CDR2 FQNEAQ. V lost 4 bases, J lost 9 bases, and 22 bases lay in between. The CDR3 extends over 17 amino acids. The CDR3 nucleotides are TGTGCCAGCAGCTATCCCCCAACACAGGGAAGGGGTTCACCCCTCCACTTT. It codes for CASSYPPTQGRGSPLHF.

V and J are TRBV19 and TRBJ2-2; D unresolved. Between the trimmed V and J ends, which lost 6 bases and 2 bases, there was a span of 16 bases. The CDR3 totals 16 residues. CDR1 and CDR2 from the germline V gene are LNHDA and SQIVND (reference sequence). The CDR3 sequence is CASSRYMGTNTGELFF. The CDR3 region has the DNA TGTGCCAGTAGCCGCTACATGGGAACTAACACCGGGGAGCTGTTTTTT.

A remark on this clonotype: A read error is likely, as this CDR3 ends without the conserved phenylalanine or tryptophan. V gene TRBV7-6 combines with J gene TRBJ1-1; TRBD1 is a possible D gene (6 bases). Germline V lookup: CDR1 SGHVS, CDR2 FNYEAQ. The V end was cut by 2 bases, the J end by 4 bases, with 17 bases between. CDR3 length equals 16 residues. As DNA, the CDR3 is TGTGCCAGCAGCTTATCGTTTGGGGGGCCGGGCACTGAAGCTTTCTTG. Amino acid sequence: CASSLSFGGPGTEAFL.

J is TRBJ1-1 and V is TRBV19; D is unclear. Germline values: CDR1 LNHDA, CDR2 SQIVND (reference sequence). CDR3 size: 12 residues. The V and J ends lost 1 base and 7 bases respectively, with 7 bases between them. This chain's CDR3 is CASSIGGNEAFF. CDR3 DNA sequence: TGTGCCAGTAGTATAGGAGGTAATGAAGCTTTCTTT. The whole variable domain, remainder taken from reference TRBV19 and TRBJ1-1, is DGGITQSPKYLFRKEGQNVTLSCEQNLNHDAMYWYRQDPGQGLRLIYYSQIVNDFQKGDIAEGYSVSREKKESFPLTVTSAQKNPTAFYLCASSIGGNEAFFGQGTRLTVV.

The table lists this clonotype with a few counts. This sequence joins TRBV7-6 and TRBJ1-2; D not certain. Germline CDR1 and CDR2: SGHVS and FNYEAQ. The V and J ends lost 1 base and 5 bases respectively, with 20 bases between them. The CDR3 contains 17 residues. The CDR3 coding sequence is TGTGCCAGCAGCTTAGGTGCAGGCCCGAGTCTACCTTATGGCTACACCTTC. Translating gives CASSLGAGPSLPYGYTF.

In its sample, this clonotype was seen a few times. The V call is TRBV28, the J call TRBJ2-7; D not resolved. The CDR3 is made up of 15 amino acids. Per the germline V gene, CDR1 is MDHEN and CDR2 is SYDVKM. V gave up 6 bases and J gave up 0 bases, with 15 bases separating them. The CDR3 region has the DNA TGTGCCAGCAGGACCTCCGGCCGGAGCTCCTACGAGCAGTACTTC. This sequence encodes CASRTSGRSSYEQYF.

The chain carries TRBV4-1 and TRBJ1-6; D may be TRBD1 (6 bases). V lost 4 bases and J lost 10, with 14 bases in between. The CDR3 sequence is 14 residues long. In germline, CDR1 is MGHRA, CDR2 YSYEKL. The CDR3 nucleotides read TGCGCCAGCAGCCCCACACAGGGTCGCTCACCCCTCCACTTT. As protein: CASSPTQGRSPLHF.

The chain joins TRBV5-1 to TRBJ2-1, with D hard to call. The CDR3 totals 13 residues. Between the trimmed V and J ends, which lost 4 bases and 5 bases, there was a span of 10 bases. Germline V gives CDR1 SGHRS, CDR2 YFSETQ. The CDR3 DNA is TGCGCCAGCAGCCCCACCCAGGACAATGAGCAGTTCTTC. This translates into CASSPTQDNEQFF.

The chain employs TRBV19 and TRBJ2-1; D possibly corresponds to TRBD1 (6 bases). The CDR3 contains 12 residues. Per the germline V gene, CDR1 is LNHDA and CDR2 is SQIVND (reference sequence). The germline V and J ends were trimmed by 10 bases and 16 bases, with 23 bases remaining between them. CDR3 sequence (DNA): TGTGCCAACGGTAGGGACAACAATGATCATTTCTTC. It is translated as CANGRDNNDHFF.

The chain is built from TRBV15 and TRBJ1-6; D is unclear. CDR3 length: 12 residues. Germline V lookup: CDR1 LNHNV, CDR2 YYDKDF (reference sequence). The V end lost 0 bases, the J end lost 12 bases, and 6 bases lay between the germline ends. CDR3 residues: CATSREGLPLHF. The CDR3 nucleotides are TGTGCCACCAGCAGAGAGGGTTTACCCCTCCACTTT.

The V and J genes are TRBV4-2 and TRBJ2-5; D is uncertain. V dropped 0 bases and J dropped 5 bases, with 13 bases sitting between them. The CDR3 extends over 15 amino acids. Germline V gene lookup returns CDR1 LGHNA and CDR2 YNFKEQ. The CDR3 protein is CASSQDRVGRETQYF. CDR3 DNA: TGTGCCAGCAGCCAAGATCGGGTAGGCCGGGAGACCCAGTACTTC.

Comments on this clonotype: A read error may account for a junction end that differs from germline. This sequence joins TRBV9 and TRBJ1-1; D gene unclear. The CDR3 extends over 12 amino acids. Germline V gene sequence: CDR1 SGDLS, CDR2 YYNGEE. The CDR3 DNA is TGTTCCAGCAGCGTCGGAGGTACTGAAGCTTTCTTT. It translates to CSSSVGGTEAFF.

The chain recombines TRBV6-6 with TRBJ2-7; D is perhaps TRBD2 (7 bases). The ends were cut back, 2 bases at V and 6 bases at J, with 20 bases in the middle. This CDR3 contains 16 residues. Germline V CDR1 and CDR2: MNHNY, SVGAGI (reference sequence). CDR3 residues: CASSYTGKGGLREQYF. The CDR3 nucleotides are TGTGCCAGCAGTTACACCGGGAAAGGGGGACTACGCGAGCAGTACTTC.

This clonotype came up many times. CDR3 amino acids: CASSQVGLKTSGNTIYF. DNA for the CDR3: TGTGCCAGCAGTCAGGTCGGACTGAAAACCTCTGGAAACACCATATATTTT. The genes are TRBV28 and TRBJ1-3; D is unresolved. V gave up 5 bases and J gave up 0 bases, with 17 bases separating them. The germline V gene encodes CDR1 MDHEN and CDR2 SYDVKM. The CDR3 extends over 17 amino acids.